A selection of T cell receptor beta chains follows, all from one sample in a study of T cells expressing NK-cell markers. Each CDR3 protein gets one entry in TCRdb, which reprocessed the 5' RACE reads and gives no DNA. Its clone listing holds around 140,000 distinct CDR3 sequences. The sequenced sample was blood T cells: a sorted CD56 or NKG2C T cell subset, CD4+ or CD8+ T cells, or bulk PBMC T cells (not recorded which). Receptor source: a man younger than 30 in good health. Both conserved end residues are part of each CDR3. Fields, in order: J gene, V gene, CDR3 protein.

>TRBJ2-7|TRBV7-2
CASSLTGTHEQYF
>TRBJ2-5|TRBV19
CASSNDPSMNQETQYF
>TRBJ2-2|TRBV28
CASSWSGTGELFF
>TRBJ1-1|TRBV27
CASSLFGQKAFF
>TRBJ2-5|TRBV6-1
CASSADRGPQETQYF
>TRBJ2-7|TRBV29-1
CSVVGGTHSYEQYF
>TRBJ1-1|TRBV7-6
CASSLGRASEAFF
>TRBJ2-5|TRBV6-5
CASSYSVDSETQYF
>TRBJ2-5|TRBV4-2
CASSQEWPSGSQETQYF
>TRBJ2-1|TRBV4-1
CASSQEENTGRRMQFF
>TRBJ2-2|TRBV12-5
CASGLDTFPRELFF
>TRBJ2-5|TRBV28
CASSLWKVGQGQETQYF
>TRBJ2-1|TRBV11-2
CASSLGSPEEQFF
>TRBJ1-1|TRBV25-1
CASIRDRGQFTEAFF
>TRBJ2-1|TRBV6-2/TRBV6-3
CASRGLAGGYEQFF
>TRBJ2-1|TRBV7-9
CASSLDSFEQFF
>TRBJ2-1|TRBV4-1
CASSQDGGQGLKFF
>TRBJ2-1|TRBV7-9
CASGGGSYNEQFF
>TRBJ2-3|TRBV7-2
CASSSESNTQYF
>TRBJ2-1|TRBV5-1
CASSFREGLYNEQFF
>TRBJ2-2|TRBV4-3
CASSQTSEPGTGELFF
>TRBJ2-3|TRBV10-3
CATASSGGISLATQYF
>TRBJ2-2|TRBV28
CASSPEQGRTGELFF
>TRBJ2-1|TRBV12-3/TRBV12-4
CASEEPSNEQFF
>TRBJ2-2|TRBV7-6
CASSLAGAGSNTGELFF
>TRBJ2-6|TRBV7-8
CATGGPLGANVLTF
>TRBJ2-1|TRBV6-5
CASSYSQGAYNEQFF
>TRBJ1-1|TRBV29-1
CSAGTGAAEAFF
>TRBJ2-1|TRBV29-1
CSVGYAAAYNEQFF
>TRBJ2-3|TRBV7-6
CASSLAQDTQYF
>TRBJ2-3|TRBV4-2
CASSAPGQGTDTQYF
>TRBJ1-1|TRBV30
CAWSVIRGTEAFF
>TRBJ2-7|TRBV20-1
CSALGQGSYEQYF
>TRBJ2-4|TRBV30
CAWQPGEIQNIQYF
>TRBJ2-1|TRBV4-2
CASSQRGESYNEQFF
>TRBJ2-2|TRBV10-3
CAISDGLAGGNTGELFF
>TRBJ2-5|TRBV28
CASSLILLAGGSETQYF
>TRBJ2-4|TRBV12-3/TRBV12-4
CASSTTLEGGYIQYF
>TRBJ2-3|TRBV19
CASNTRGPDTQYF